Below are 10 T cell receptor beta chains sequenced from a single sample in a study of cytomegalovirus exposure and HLA in healthy donors. The PCR contained 60 Vbeta and 13 Jbeta primers. Profiling relied on immunoSEQ multiplex PCR, and the TCRdb table lists in-frame clones only, not all of them. Of more than 150,000 clones listed, roughly 90% are singletons. The sequenced sample consisted of PBMCs. These receptors all stem from a girl under three years old in good health and CMV-seronegative.

This sequence joins TRBV30 and TRBJ2-1, with 14 bases identical to TRBD2. J lost 6 bases, V lost 1 base, and 2 bases had no gene match. Germline lookup yields CDR1 GTSNPN and CDR2 SVGIG (reference sequence). The CDR3 covers 15 residues. CDR3: CAWSAGTSGGNEQFF. DNA for the CDR3: TGTGCCTGGAGTGCTGGGACTAGCGGGGGCAATGAGCAGTTCTTC.

V usage is TRBV29-1 and J usage is TRBJ2-1, with 8 nucleotides matching TRBD1. With 7 bases clipped from V and 5 bases from J, the junction kept 10 bases outside the gene matches. Looked up from germline, CDR1 is SQVTM and CDR2 is ANQGSEA. CDR3 size: 14 residues. CDR3 sequence: CSALKGQENNEQFF. CDR3 nucleotides: TGCAGCGCTCTAAAGGGACAGGAAAACAATGAGCAGTTCTTC.

The rearrangement uses TRBV11-2 and TRBJ2-7, with D maybe TRBD2 (5 bases). CDR1 is SGHAT, CDR2 FQNNGV, per germline. Trimming took 0 bases from V and 4 from J, leaving 13 bases between them. This CDR3 is 15 amino acids long. The CDR3 sequence is CASSLEPYPGYEQYF. The CDR3 DNA reads as TGTGCCAGCAGCTTAGAGCCTTATCCGGGGTACGAGCAGTACTTC.

This chain connects TRBV9 to TRBJ2-2, with TRBD1 matching over 11 bases. Germline V gene sequence: CDR1 SGDLS, CDR2 YYNGEE. This CDR3 has 18 amino acids. J gave up 3 bases and V 3 bases, and 10 bases lay outside the gene matches. The CDR3 DNA follows: TGTGCCAGCAGCGCACCTCCGGGACAGGGGGTCGACACCGGGGAGCTGTTTTTT. It codes for CASSAPPGQGVDTGELFF.

The DNA of the CDR3 is TGTGCCAGCAGCTACTTTAGCACAGATACGCAGTATTTT. The encoded protein is CASSYFSTDTQYF. The rearrangement joins TRBV5-4 to TRBJ2-3; D remains unclear. Deletions cut 3 bases from V and 0 bases from J, with 5 bases between. The CDR3 has 13 residues. The germline gives CDR1 SGHNT, CDR2 YYREEE (reference sequence).

The rearrangement joins TRBV19 to TRBJ2-5; 8 bases are shared with TRBD1. The DNA end lines up better with TRBJ2-7; the J call may be wrong. CDR1 and CDR2 (germline): LNHDA, SQIVND (reference sequence). CDR3 length: 15 amino acids. The CDR3 sequence is CASRSDRDRPYEQYF. The CDR3 nucleotides are TGTGCCAGTAGGTCAGACCGGGACAGGCCCTACGAGCAGTACTTC.

This chain links TRBV27 with TRBJ1-1, with D maybe TRBD1 (6 bases). Trimming shortened V by 0 bases and J by 0 bases, and 8 bases separated the two germline ends. The CDR3 has 15 amino acids. Germline CDR1 is MNHEY and CDR2 is SMNVEV (reference sequence). The CDR3 loop reads CASSLSYRVNTEAFF. The CDR3 nucleotides are TGTGCCAGCAGTTTATCGTACAGGGTGAACACTGAAGCTTTCTTT.

The chain joins TRBV9 to TRBJ2-5, with a possible D match to TRBD2 (5 bases). V shed 0 bases and J shed 5 bases, with 20 bases lying between them. The germline CDR1 and CDR2 sequences are SGDLS and YYNGEE. This CDR3 has 17 residues. The CDR3 bases are TGTGCCAGCAGCGTAGCTGAGACGACTCCCGAGGGCGAGACCCAGTACTTC. Translation: CASSVAETTPEGETQYF. Drawing the rest from reference TRBV9 and TRBJ2-5, the complete variable domain is DSGVTQTPKHLITATGQRVTLRCSPRSGDLSVYWYQQSLDQGLQFLIQYYNGEERAKGNILERFSAQQFPDLHSELNLSSLELGDSALYFCASSVAETTPEGETQYFGPGTRLLVL.

This clone showed up just a few times. V usage is TRBV6-5 and J usage is TRBJ2-5; no definite D call. This CDR3 comprises 14 residues. V lost 0 bases to trimming and J lost 7 bases, with 12 bases between them. Germline loops: CDR1 MNHEY, CDR2 SVGAGI. The CDR3 is CASSYSETGGTQYF. The CDR3, as DNA: TGTGCCAGCAGTTACTCCGAGACTGGTGGGACCCAGTACTTC.

The rearrangement links TRBV6-5 to TRBJ2-3; D is uncertain. The V gene lost 2 bases and the J gene lost 2 bases, with 14 bases spanning the gap. This CDR3 has 16 residues. Germline CDR1 and CDR2: MNHEY and SVGAGI. The DNA for the CDR3 is TGTGCCAGCAGTTACAACGCGGCCTTAGCCACAGATACGCAGTATTTT. Its translation is CASSYNAALATDTQYF.